This T cell receptor (beta chain) was found in a study of control samples from healthy donors and cancer patients (dated by TCRdb to 2018 to 2021). A note on this clone: This receptor's antigen is unknown. No much larger clonotype is one base removed from it; base qualities were not supplied.

Reading from cysteine to phenylalanine, the CDR3 counts 9 amino acids. The entry retains the CDR3 DNA only, 27 bases that are in frame from base 1. Relative to germline, V is 3 bases shorter and J is 9 bases shorter, with 1 base between their ends. The CDR1 and CDR2 encoded by the germline V gene are KGHDR and SFDVKD. Libraries came from the immunoSEQ multiplex PCR assay. This immuneACCESS table, as held by TCRdb, lists in-frame sequences with V and J called but not all clones. Of the missing ones, under half trace to an unresolved V gene in checked studies; the others have no known cause. The table for this sample lists around 130,000 clones; over 85% of them were counted only once. The top ten constitute 3.6% of the sample.

This sequence was found in a man younger than 40 in good health. Sequences were obtained from blood. The receptor chain draws on TRBV24-1 and TRBJ1-2; confidence is insufficient to name the D gene. CDR3 protein: CATSDRYTF. The DNA is TGTGCCACCAGTGATCGCTACACCTTC.